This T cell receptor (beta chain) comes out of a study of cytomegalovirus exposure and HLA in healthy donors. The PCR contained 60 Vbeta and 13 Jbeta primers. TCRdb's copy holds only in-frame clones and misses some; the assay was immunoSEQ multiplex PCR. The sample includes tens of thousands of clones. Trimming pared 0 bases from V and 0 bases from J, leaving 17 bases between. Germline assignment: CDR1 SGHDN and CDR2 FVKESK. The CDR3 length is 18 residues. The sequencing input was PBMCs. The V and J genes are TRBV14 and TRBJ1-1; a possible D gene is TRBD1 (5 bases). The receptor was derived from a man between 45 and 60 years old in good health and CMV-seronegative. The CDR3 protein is CASSQDGGGALMNTEAFF. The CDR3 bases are TGTGCCAGCAGCCAAGATGGAGGCGGGGCCCTCATGAACACTGAAGCTTTCTTT.